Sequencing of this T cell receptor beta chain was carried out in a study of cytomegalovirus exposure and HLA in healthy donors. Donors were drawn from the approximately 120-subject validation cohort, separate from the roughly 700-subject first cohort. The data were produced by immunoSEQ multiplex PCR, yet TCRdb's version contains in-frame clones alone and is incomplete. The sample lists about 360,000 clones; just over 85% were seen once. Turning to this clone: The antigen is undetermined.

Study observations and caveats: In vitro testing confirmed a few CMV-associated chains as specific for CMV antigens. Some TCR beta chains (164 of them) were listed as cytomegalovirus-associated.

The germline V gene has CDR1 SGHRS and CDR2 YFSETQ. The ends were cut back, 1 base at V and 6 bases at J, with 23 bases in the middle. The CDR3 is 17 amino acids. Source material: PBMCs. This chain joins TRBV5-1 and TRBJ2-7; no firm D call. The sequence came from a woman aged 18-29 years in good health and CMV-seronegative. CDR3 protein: CASSLTPMRMGLSEQYF. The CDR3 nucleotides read TGCGCCAGCAGCTTGACACCGATGCGGATGGGTTTAAGCGAGCAGTACTTC.